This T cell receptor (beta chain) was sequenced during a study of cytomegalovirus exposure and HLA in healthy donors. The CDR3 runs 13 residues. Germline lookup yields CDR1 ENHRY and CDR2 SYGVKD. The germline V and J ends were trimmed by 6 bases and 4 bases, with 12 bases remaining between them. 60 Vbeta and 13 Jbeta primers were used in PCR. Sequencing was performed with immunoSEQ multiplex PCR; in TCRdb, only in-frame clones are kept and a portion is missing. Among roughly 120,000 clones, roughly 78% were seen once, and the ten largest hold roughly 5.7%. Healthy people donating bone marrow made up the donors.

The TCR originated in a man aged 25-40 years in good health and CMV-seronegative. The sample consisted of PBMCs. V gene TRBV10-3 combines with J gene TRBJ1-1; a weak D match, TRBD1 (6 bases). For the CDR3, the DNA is TGTGCCATCAGCACAGGGAGAAGCACTGAAGCTTTCTTT. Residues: CAISTGRSTEAFF.